The clone carrying this T cell receptor beta chain was counted a single time. The antigen is not known. Individuals selected for sequencing had exhibited CD8+CD57+ cell expansion on flow cytometry. These data come from a study of CD8+CD57+ T cells in acquired aplastic anemia. Study observations and caveats: Between patients and controls, CD8+ Simpson's diversity did not vary significantly. Patients and controls had in common approximately 28 CD8+ CDR3 sequences.

Researchers used genomic DNA as the template to profile TCR beta VDJ and CDR3. TCRdb itself ran the reads through MiXCR, one entry per CDR3 protein. The sample records about 240,000 distinct CDR3 sequences, around half being singletons. CDR1 is LNHDA, CDR2 SQIVND, per germline (reference sequence). V lost 7 bases, J lost 0 bases, and 10 bases lay in between. This CDR3 is built from 14 residues. The receptor's source is a human donor with aplastic anemia. Sequencing was done on a sample of sorted CD4+, CD8+, or CD8+CD57+ T cells (not recorded which) from PBMCs. The chain has TRBV19 and TRBJ1-3; no clear D. The CDR3 region has the DNA TGTGCCAGTACCCTGGCCGGCTCTGGAAACACCATATATTTT. Its translation is CASTLAGSGNTIYF.